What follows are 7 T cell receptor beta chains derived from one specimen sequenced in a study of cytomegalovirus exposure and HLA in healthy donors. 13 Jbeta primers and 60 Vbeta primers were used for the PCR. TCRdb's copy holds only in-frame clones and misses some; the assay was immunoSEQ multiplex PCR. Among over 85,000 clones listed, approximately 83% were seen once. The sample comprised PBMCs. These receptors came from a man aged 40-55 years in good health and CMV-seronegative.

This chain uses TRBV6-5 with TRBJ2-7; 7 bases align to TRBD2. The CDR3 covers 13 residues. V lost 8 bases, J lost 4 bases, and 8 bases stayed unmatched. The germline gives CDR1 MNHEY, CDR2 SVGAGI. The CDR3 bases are TGTGCCAGCTCAGCGGGGAGATCGTACGAGCAGTACTTC. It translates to CASSAGRSYEQYF.

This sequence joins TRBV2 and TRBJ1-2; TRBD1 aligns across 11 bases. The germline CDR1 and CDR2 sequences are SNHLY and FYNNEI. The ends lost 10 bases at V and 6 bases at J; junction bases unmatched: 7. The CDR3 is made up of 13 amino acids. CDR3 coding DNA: TGTGCCACCGGACAGGGGGCAAGTAATGGCTACACCTTC. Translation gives CATGQGASNGYTF.

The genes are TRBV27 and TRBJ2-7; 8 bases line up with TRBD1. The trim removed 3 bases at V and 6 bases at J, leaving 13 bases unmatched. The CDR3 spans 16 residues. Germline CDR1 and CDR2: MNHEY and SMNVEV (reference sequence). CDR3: CASSLMPTGVYGEQYF. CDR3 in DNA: TGTGCCAGCAGTTTGATGCCGACAGGGGTGTATGGCGAGCAGTACTTC.

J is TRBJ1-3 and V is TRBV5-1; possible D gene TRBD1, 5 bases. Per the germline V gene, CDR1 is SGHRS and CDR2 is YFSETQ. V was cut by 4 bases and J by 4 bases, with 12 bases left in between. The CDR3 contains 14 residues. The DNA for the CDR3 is TGCGCCAGCAGCAAGACCCCAGGGGGAAACACCATATATTTT. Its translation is CASSKTPGGNTIYF. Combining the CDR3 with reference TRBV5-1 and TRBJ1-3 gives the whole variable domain KAGVTQTPRYLIKTRGQQVTLSCSPISGHRSVSWYQQTPGQGLQFLFEYFSETQRNKGNFPGRFSGRQFSNSRSEMNVSTLELGDSALYLCASSKTPGGNTIYFGEGSWLTVV.

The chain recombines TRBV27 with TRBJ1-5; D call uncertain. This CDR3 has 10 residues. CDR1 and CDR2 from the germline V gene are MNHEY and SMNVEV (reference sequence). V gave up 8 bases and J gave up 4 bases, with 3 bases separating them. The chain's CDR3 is CASPNQPQHF. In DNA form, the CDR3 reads TGTGCCAGCCCGAATCAGCCCCAGCATTTT.

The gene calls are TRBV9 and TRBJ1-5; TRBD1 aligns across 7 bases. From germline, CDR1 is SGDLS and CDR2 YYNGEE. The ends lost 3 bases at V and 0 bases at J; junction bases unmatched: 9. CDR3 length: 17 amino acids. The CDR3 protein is CASSDPGQLYSNQPQHF. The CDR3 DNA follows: TGTGCCAGCAGCGATCCGGGACAGTTGTATAGCAATCAGCCCCAGCATTTT.

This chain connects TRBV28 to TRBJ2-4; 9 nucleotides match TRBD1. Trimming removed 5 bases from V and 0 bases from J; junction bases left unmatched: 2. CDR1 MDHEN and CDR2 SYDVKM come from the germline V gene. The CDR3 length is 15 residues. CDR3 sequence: CASSGTGQAKNIQYF. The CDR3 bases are TGTGCCAGCAGTGGGACAGGGCAAGCCAAAAACATTCAGTACTTC.